This T cell receptor (beta chain) was sequenced in a study of T cells in Graves' hyperthyroidism and ophthalmopathy. Overall study: Prior to any treatment, at the point of initial diagnosis, peripheral blood was collected.

CDR1 and CDR2 (germline): SGHTA, FQGTGA. V lost 2 bases and J lost 5, with 12 bases in between. The CDR3 has 15 amino acids. Diagnostic decisions used clinical symptoms, serum thyroxine and TRAb, thyroid ultrasound and orbital computed tomography. Researchers took RNA transcripts and amplified the TCR beta CDR3 regions from them. HTBI primers were the set used in a first-round RT-PCR of the TCR CDR3. TCRdb independently ran MiXCR on the multiplex PCR reads; one entry per CDR3 protein. The sample consists of around 360,000 distinct CDR3 sequences, 13% to 15% of them appearing once. This rearrangement joins TRBV7-3 to TRBJ2-2, with D perhaps TRBD2 (6 bases). The TCR was taken from a woman aged 55-75 years with Graves' ophthalmopathy. The sequenced sample consisted of blood. CDR3 sequence: CASSLEPRGTGELFF. The CDR3 DNA reads TGTGCCAGCAGCTTAGAACCCCGGGGGACCGGGGAGCTGTTTTTT. Combining the CDR3 with reference TRBV7-3 and TRBJ2-2 gives the whole variable domain GAGVSQTPSNKVTEKGKYVELRCDPISGHTALYWYRQSLGQGPEFLIYFQGTGAADDSGLPNDRFFAVRPEGSVSTLKIQRTERGDSAVYLCASSLEPRGTGELFFGEGSRLTVL.